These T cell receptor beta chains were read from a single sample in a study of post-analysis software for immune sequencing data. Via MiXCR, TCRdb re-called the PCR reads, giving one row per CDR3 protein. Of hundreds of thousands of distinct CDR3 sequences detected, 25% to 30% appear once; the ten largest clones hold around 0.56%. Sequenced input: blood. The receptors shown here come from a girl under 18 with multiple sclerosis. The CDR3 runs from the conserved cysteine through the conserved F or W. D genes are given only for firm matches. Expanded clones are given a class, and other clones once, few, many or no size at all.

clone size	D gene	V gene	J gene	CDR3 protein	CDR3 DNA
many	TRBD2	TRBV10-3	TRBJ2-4	CAIRPGTSGLMDIQYF	TGTGCCATCAGACCCGGGACTAGCGGCCTCATGGACATTCAGTACTTC
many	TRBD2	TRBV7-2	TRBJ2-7	CASSRTSGSFAEQYF	TGTGCCAGCAGCCGCACTAGCGGGAGTTTTGCCGAGCAGTACTTC
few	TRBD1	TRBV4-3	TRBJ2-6	CASSQGSIRTGVYSGANVLTF	TGCGCCAGCAGCCAAGGGTCTATTCGGACAGGGGTTTACTCTGGGGCCAACGTCCTGACTTTC
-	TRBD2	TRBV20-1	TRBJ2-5	CSARDGTSGSETQYF	TGCAGTGCTAGAGACGGGACTAGCGGGAGTGAGACCCAGTACTTC
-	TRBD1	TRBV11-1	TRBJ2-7	CARGTGRFYEQYF	TGTGCCAGGGGGACAGGGCGCTTCTACGAGCAGTACTTC
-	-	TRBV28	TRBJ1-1	CATGPPRVTEAFF	TGTGCCACCGGACCGCCTCGGGTCACTGAAGCTTTCTTT
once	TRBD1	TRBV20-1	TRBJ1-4	CSARVPGGIGEKLFF	TGCAGTGCTAGAGTCCCAGGGGGCATTGGAGAAAAACTGTTTTTT
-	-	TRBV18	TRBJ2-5	CASSPLGPGAHEETQYF	TGTGCCAGCTCACCTTTGGGACCGGGGGCACATGAAGAGACCCAGTACTTC
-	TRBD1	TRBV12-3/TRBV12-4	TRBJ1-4	CASSSTPGTGGNEKLFF	TGTGCCAGCAGTTCGACCCCGGGGACAGGGGGGAATGAAAAACTGTTTTTT
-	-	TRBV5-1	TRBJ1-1	CASSSQGPGMNTEAFF	TGCGCCAGCAGCTCTCAAGGTCCAGGCATGAACACTGAAGCTTTCTTT
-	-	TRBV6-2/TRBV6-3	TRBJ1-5	CASSYIGGVNPQHF	TGTGCCAGCAGTTACATCGGTGGCGTCAACCCCCAGCATTTT
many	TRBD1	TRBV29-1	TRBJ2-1	CSVKDRGRTNEQFF	TGCAGCGTCAAGGACAGGGGTCGTACCAATGAGCAGTTCTTC
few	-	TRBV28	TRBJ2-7	CASRGGGLIYEQYF	TGTGCCAGCAGGGGGGGCGGCTTGATATACGAGCAGTACTTC
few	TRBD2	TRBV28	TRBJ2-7	CASSLRLAASYEQYF	TGTGCCAGCAGTTTACGACTAGCGGCGTCCTACGAGCAGTACTTC
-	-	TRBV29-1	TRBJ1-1	CSFVGSITEAFF	TGCAGCTTCGTTGGTAGTATCACTGAAGCTTTCTTT
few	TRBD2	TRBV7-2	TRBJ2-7	CASSLWASGYEQYF	TGTGCCAGCAGCTTATGGGCTAGCGGCTACGAGCAGTACTTC
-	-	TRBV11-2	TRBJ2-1	CASSFHGGMVDEQFF	TGTGCCAGCAGCTTTCATGGGGGGATGGTAGATGAGCAGTTCTTC
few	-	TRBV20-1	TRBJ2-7	CSASREQYF	TGCAGTGCTAGTCGCGAGCAGTACTTC
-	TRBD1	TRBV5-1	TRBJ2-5	CASSVGQGSQETQYF	TGCGCCAGCAGCGTCGGACAGGGGAGCCAAGAGACCCAGTACTTC
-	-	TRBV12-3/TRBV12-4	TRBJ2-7	CASSGTVDSNEQYF	TGTGCCAGCAGCGGGACTGTCGATTCCAATGAGCAGTACTTC
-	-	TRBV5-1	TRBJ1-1	CASSLVLQNTEAFF	TGCGCCAGCAGCTTGGTACTCCAGAACACTGAAGCTTTCTTT
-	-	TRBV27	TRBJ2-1	CASFRGLNEQFF	TGTGCCAGCTTCAGGGGACTCAATGAGCAGTTCTTC